The text below deals with one T cell receptor beta chain. The CDR3 contains 16 residues. Deletions cut 3 bases from V and 4 bases from J, with 15 bases between. Germline V gene lookup returns CDR1 LGHDT and CDR2 YNNKEL (reference sequence). This sample stems from a study of blood T cell repertoires in COVID-19. Overall study: Resolution of symptoms, clearance, or two negative PCRs was present in recovered Cohort 3 donors. PBMCs, B-cell-depleted T cells, or T cells provided the cDNA or gDNA that made up the material.

Participants, roughly 18 to 90 years old, spanned around 25 US areas. Sequencing used immunoSEQ multiplex PCR; TCRdb keeps in-frame clones, though not all of them. The sample includes around 200,000 clones, 85% to 90% of them seen just once. Source material: PBMCs or T cells enriched from blood (not recorded which). The sequence came from a woman in her fifties or sixties in a cohort exposed to, infected with or recovered from COVID-19 (not recorded which). The chain carries TRBV3-1 (or the pseudogene TRBV3-2) and TRBJ2-2; D might be TRBD2 (7 bases). The CDR3 coding sequence is TGTGCCAGCAGCCACCGTGCGGGGGCCTCCACCGGGGAGCTGTTTTTT. Residues: CASSHRAGASTGELFF.